A selection of T cell receptor beta chains follows, all from one sample in a study of blood T cell repertoires in COVID-19. The method was immunoSEQ multiplex PCR; TCRdb's version includes in-frame clones alone and lacks a portion of them. Among 250,000 or so clones listed, roughly 89% were seen once. Sequenced material: PBMCs or T cells enriched from blood (not recorded which). The receptors were gathered from a woman aged 25 to 39 with acute COVID-19. Both conserved end residues are part of each CDR3. Clone sizes are given selectively: once, few, many, or a class where the clone is expanded.

-	TRBV6-2/TRBV6-3	TRBJ2-3	CASSRAGGGADTQYF
once	TRBV14	TRBJ1-1	CASSPGDTEAFF
-	TRBV7-9	TRBJ1-3	CASSLVSDSSGNTIYF
-	TRBV5-1	TRBJ1-6	CASSLTGGSNSPLHF
-	TRBV11-3	TRBJ2-5	CASSEASIRQGGYETQYF
-	TRBV6-2/TRBV6-3	TRBJ2-1	CASSYSPGGMTYNEQFF
-	TRBV6-2/TRBV6-3	TRBJ1-1	CASSPGGAGTAFF
-	TRBV5-5	TRBJ2-1	CASSLAQADHEQFF
-	TRBV19	TRBJ1-2	CASSIPGPGNYGYTF
-	TRBV5-1	TRBJ1-3	CASSLGTGSGNTIYF
-	TRBV7-9	TRBJ1-1	CASSTTGGIKAFF
-	TRBV12-3/TRBV12-4	TRBJ2-1	CASTLSSDEQFF
-	TRBV7-2	TRBJ1-6	CASGPGQITSPLHF
-	TRBV3-1/TRBV3-2	TRBJ2-5	CASSQDPPASRETQYF
-	TRBV7-2	TRBJ1-1	CASSLGPRGTTEAFF
-	TRBV6-5	TRBJ2-7	CASSRLDEQYF
-	TRBV7-2	TRBJ1-2	CASSPNRGDGYTF
-	TRBV6-6	TRBJ2-7	CASTRQGDEQYF
-	TRBV19	TRBJ1-1	CASSHEGAAGLMNTEAFF
-	TRBV27	TRBJ1-2	CASSRADQGAGGYTF
-	TRBV27	TRBJ1-4	CASSSDRDSGKLFF
-	TRBV2	TRBJ2-5	CASKPAADPQETQYF
-	TRBV14	TRBJ1-3	CASRRTGLGNTIYF
-	TRBV30	TRBJ1-5	CACEEGNQPQHF
-	TRBV5-6	TRBJ2-3	CASSGAGTGYTDTQYF
-	TRBV5-6	TRBJ1-1	CASSLGGQGRQAFF
once	TRBV30	TRBJ2-1	CASSGGPGNEQFF
-	TRBV7-2	TRBJ1-5	CASSTQGDQPQHF
once	TRBV6-5	TRBJ1-5	CASSPWDSGQPQHF
-	TRBV29-1	TRBJ1-1	CSVAHGQNTEAFF
-	TRBV12-5	TRBJ2-1	CASGSPLAGEQFF
once	TRBV4-2	TRBJ1-5	CASSQELVRGGNQPQHF
-	TRBV9	TRBJ1-2	CASSVAGTGKDGYTF
few	TRBV19	TRBJ1-2	CASSKNRVALAGYTF
-	TRBV3-1/TRBV3-2	TRBJ2-1	CASSQDRPSGDNHYNEQFF
-	TRBV6-5	TRBJ1-4	CASSYSLSNEKLFF
-	TRBV7-9	TRBJ2-5	CASTRTGDPWETQYF
-	TRBV19	TRBJ1-2	CASSTLTGPAKGYTF
-	TRBV4-2	TRBJ2-2	CASSQRGGNTGELFF
-	TRBV3-1/TRBV3-2	TRBJ1-2	CASSQGQGANYGYTF
-	TRBV11-3	TRBJ2-7	CASSLIVRDEQYF
-	TRBV5-1	TRBJ2-6	CASSLLEGLRPLSGANVLTF
-	TRBV29-1	TRBJ1-6	CSVSMDKYNSPLHF
-	TRBV19	TRBJ1-4	CASSIRRGEEKLFF
-	TRBV6-5	TRBJ2-1	CASSSLAGRIYNEQFF
few	TRBV4-1	TRBJ1-4	CASSRGDRGEKLFF
-	TRBV19	TRBJ1-6	CASTFGTGRSPLHF
-	TRBV7-2	TRBJ1-3	CASSLDGTGSLGNTIYF
-	TRBV29-1	TRBJ1-1	CSVEGGTGVNTNTEAFF
-	TRBV20-1	TRBJ1-1	CSASHGQKAFF
-	TRBV27	TRBJ2-7	CASSLGGGGSYEQYF
-	TRBV7-6	TRBJ1-3	CASSYFPLSGNTIYF
few	TRBV6-6	TRBJ1-1	CASRATGNMNTEAFF
-	TRBV27	TRBJ2-5	CASSLSGLVQETQYF
-	TRBV18	TRBJ1-2	CASSLRPRVARGYTF
-	TRBV7-2	TRBJ1-4	CASSLAGSANEKLFF
-	TRBV3-1/TRBV3-2	TRBJ2-2	CASSQVGGGPIGELFF
-	TRBV7-2	TRBJ1-3	CASSFQGAEGNTIYF
once	TRBV20-1	TRBJ2-7	CSARDNYEQYF
-	TRBV6-2/TRBV6-3	TRBJ1-2	CASSQHPSGSYPFLDRGKGYTF